The 14 T cell receptor beta chains listed next were all sequenced from one sample in a study of human T cells and chemical hapten exposure. Time point noted: patch test 1, 2 weeks after DPC sensitization. Treatment here: therapeutic diphenylcyclopropenone sensitization with weekly scalp DPC. TCRdb re-derived calls from the RACE reads in MiXCR, one entry per CDR3 protein. The data hold roughly 190,000 distinct CDR3 sequences, with under 25% observed a single time. This material consisted of whole blood, taken in connection with sensitization to the hapten diphenylcyclopropenone (DPC). The receptors originated from a woman in her fifties or sixties with alopecia areata. Some clones in this sample may be carry-over from other donors' samples.

The chain recombines TRBV7-2 with TRBJ2-1; 11 nucleotides align to TRBD2. V trimming: 1 base; J trimming: 4 bases; junction bases outside the gene matches: 3. Germline CDR1 is SGHTA and CDR2 is FQGNSA. The CDR3 length is 16 residues. As DNA, the CDR3 is TGTGCCAGCAGCTTAGTGCTAGCGGGAGGTTACAATGAGCAGTTCTTC. Translated: CASSLVLAGGYNEQFF. The full variable domain, rest sourced from reference TRBV7-2 and TRBJ2-1, is GAGVSQSPSNKVTEKGKDVELRCDPISGHTALYWYRQSLGQGLEFLIYFQGNSAPDKSGLPSDRFSAERTGGSVSTLTIQRTQQEDSAVYLCASSLVLAGGYNEQFFGPGTRLTVL.

This clonotype showed up just a few times. At one boundary the junction diverges from the germline segment, which might be a read error. The chain carries TRBV6-6 and TRBJ1-3; D is ambiguous. Germline V gene lookup returns CDR1 MNHNY and CDR2 SVGAGI (reference sequence). The CDR3 extends over 16 amino acids. The CDR3 is CVSSYALEGSGNTIYF. DNA of the CDR3: TGTGTCAGCAGTTACGCCCTTGAGGGCTCTGGAAACACCATATATTTT.

In this sample, this clonotype turned up a few times. The chain links TRBV29-1 to TRBJ1-1; D is ambiguous. The CDR3 is made up of 10 amino acids. Germline V gene sequence: CDR1 SQVTM, CDR2 ANQGSEA. Trimming cost V 4 bases and J 7 bases, with 7 bases left between them. The CDR3: CSVVTVEAFF. The CDR3 bases are TGCAGCGTTGTAACAGTTGAAGCTTTCTTT.

This clonotype was observed many times. This chain uses TRBV27 with TRBJ2-3; the D gene is possibly TRBD2 (5 bases). There are 13 residues in the CDR3. Germline loops: CDR1 MNHEY, CDR2 SMNVEV (reference sequence). Trimming cost V 8 bases and J 0 bases, with 9 bases left between them. Written as DNA, the CDR3 is TGTGCCAGCTACTTAGCGAGCACAGATACGCAGTATTTT. Translation gives CASYLASTDTQYF.

This clonotype has just a few counts. The chain joins TRBV3-1 to TRBJ1-5; no reliable D call. The CDR3 contains 13 residues. CDR1 and CDR2 (germline): LGHDT, YNNKEL (reference sequence). Trimming left V 1 base short and J 3 bases short, with 4 bases between. CDR3 in DNA: TGTGCCAGCAGCCAAGCCGTCAATCAGCCCCAGCATTTT. Encoded protein: CASSQAVNQPQHF.

The CDR3 coding sequence is TGTGCCAGCAGCCAAGAATTGGGGCTAGCGTACCAAGAGACCCAGTACTTC. This gives the protein CASSQELGLAYQETQYF. The rearrangement links TRBV3-1 to TRBJ2-5, with TRBD2 as a possible D gene (6 bases). V lost 0 bases, J lost 0 bases, and 14 bases lay in between. This CDR3 has 17 residues. Germline CDR1 is LGHDT and CDR2 is YNNKEL (reference sequence).

There are a few counts of this clonotype. The genes are TRBV11-2 and TRBJ2-7; 12 bases match TRBD1. V dropped 5 bases and J dropped 5; count of bases not matched to a gene: 7. Germline assignment: CDR1 SGHAT and CDR2 FQNNGV. The CDR3 is made up of 15 amino acids. CDR3 amino acids: CASSHAGQGAHEQYF. The CDR3 DNA reads TGTGCCAGCAGCCATGCGGGACAGGGGGCCCACGAGCAGTACTTC.

J is TRBJ2-1 and V is TRBV7-9; D might be TRBD2 (6 bases). The CDR3 totals 14 residues. V dropped 1 base and J dropped 4 bases, with 8 bases sitting between them. Looked up from germline, CDR1 is SEHNR and CDR2 is FQNEAQ (reference sequence). This CDR3 reads CASSLGTKYNEQFF. As DNA, the CDR3 is TGTGCCAGCAGCTTAGGGACTAAGTACAATGAGCAGTTCTTC.

The table lists this clonotype with a few counts. The chain links TRBV20-1 to TRBJ2-7; D is undetermined. CDR1 and CDR2 from the germline V gene are DFQATT and SNEGSKA (reference sequence). Trimming removed 1 base from V and 1 base from J, with 8 bases in between. This CDR3 has 13 amino acids. CDR3 nucleotide sequence: TGCAGTGCTAGAGGTCACAAATCCTACGAGCAGTACTTC. Protein: CSARGHKSYEQYF.

This clonotype appeared a few times. V is TRBV7-2 and J is TRBJ2-3, with TRBD2 matching over 13 bases. V lost 1 base, J lost 5 bases, and 9 bases stayed unmatched. CDR3 length equals 18 residues. Germline loops: CDR1 SGHTA, CDR2 FQGNSA. The CDR3 sequence is CASSLVRLAGGDRDTQYF. The DNA for the CDR3 is TGTGCCAGCAGCTTAGTACGACTAGCGGGAGGTGATAGAGATACGCAGTATTTT.

The chain is built from TRBV20-1 and TRBJ1-3; the match to TRBD1 covers 8 bases. CDR3 length equals 14 residues. CDR1 DFQATT and CDR2 SNEGSKA come from the germline V gene (reference sequence). Trimming at V came to 3 bases and at J to 7 bases, leaving 8 bases not matched to a gene. The CDR3 spells CSASPTGGKNTIYF. CDR3 DNA sequence: TGCAGTGCTAGCCCAACAGGGGGAAAGAACACCATATATTTT.

The V gene is TRBV2, the J gene TRBJ1-1; D is perhaps TRBD1 (5 bases). V lost 6 bases and J 8 bases, leaving 25 bases between the germline ends. CDR1 is SNHLY, CDR2 FYNNEI, per germline. The CDR3 is made up of 16 amino acids. The CDR3 loop reads CASRGDQQGGSREAFF. The CDR3 bases are TGTGCCAGCAGGGGGGATCAGCAGGGAGGTAGTCGGGAAGCTTTCTTT.

The chain uses TRBV9 and TRBJ2-2; D remains ambiguous. The CDR3 extends over 12 amino acids. The V and J ends lost 3 bases and 9 bases respectively, with 9 bases between them. Germline assignment: CDR1 SGDLS and CDR2 YYNGEE. In DNA form, the CDR3 reads TGTGCCAGCAGCGGAGACCAATGGGAGCTGTTTTTT. It is translated as CASSGDQWELFF.

This sequence joins TRBV21-1 and TRBJ2-1; the table's TRBD1 call for D was not verified on the DNA. TRBV21-1 is tagged as a pseudogene. The CDR3 runs to 16 residues. CDR3 amino acids: CASRGQGRRSYNEQFF. DNA of the CDR3: TGTGCCAGCAGGGGACAGGGTAGAAGGTCCTACAATGAGCAGTTCTTC.